These T cell receptor beta chains were read from a single sample in a study of blood T cell repertoires in COVID-19. Libraries were prepared by immunoSEQ multiplex PCR; TCRdb keeps only in-frame clonotypes and omits some of them. Of 100,000 to 120,000 clones listed, 80% to 85% are singletons. The material sequenced was peripheral blood. All receptors derive from a woman older than 75 with acute or convalescent COVID-19. Each CDR3 is given with its conserved first and last residue. The D gene is left open where the match is weak. Some rows mark clone size as missing; the rest say once, few, many or name a class of expanded clone.

j_call clone_size d_call v_call cdr3_nt cdr3_aa
TRBJ1-2 . . TRBV2 TGTGCCAGCACCCGAAGCGGGGCAGACTATGGCTACACCTTC CASTRSGADYGYTF
TRBJ1-4 few TRBD1 TRBV2 TGTGCCAGCAGCGTGGTCCCGTTCGGACAGGGAGGGGCAACTAATGAAAAACTGTTTTTT CASSVVPFGQGGATNEKLFF
TRBJ1-5 . TRBD1 TRBV19 TGTGCCAGTAACCACGACAGGGGATATCAGCCCCAGCATTTT CASNHDRGYQPQHF
TRBJ1-3 . TRBD1 TRBV14 TGTGCCAGCAGCCCTTCCGGGACAGGAGGAAACACCATATATTTT CASSPSGTGGNTIYF
TRBJ1-2 few . TRBV7-2 TGTGCCAGCAGCTTAGCCCGAGACTATGGCTACACCTTC CASSLARDYGYTF
TRBJ2-7 . . TRBV28 TGTGCCAGCAGTTTGGCTGGGCAACGCGAGCAGTACTTC CASSLAGQREQYF
TRBJ1-5 few TRBD1 TRBV7-2 TGTGCCAGCAGCACCCGGGGCGTAGGACAGGGAAACCAGCCCCAGCATTTT CASSTRGVGQGNQPQHF
TRBJ2-3 . TRBD2 TRBV7-9 TGTGCCAGCAGCTTTTGGGGTATAAGCGGGAGAACAGATACGCAGTATTTT CASSFWGISGRTDTQYF
TRBJ1-5 . . TRBV28 TGTGCCAGCTCCAAATTGAGGGGGTGGCAGCCCCAGCATTTT CASSKLRGWQPQHF
TRBJ2-6 . . TRBV28 TGTGCCAGCAGGAGCTCTGGGGCCAACGTCCTGACTTTC CASRSSGANVLTF